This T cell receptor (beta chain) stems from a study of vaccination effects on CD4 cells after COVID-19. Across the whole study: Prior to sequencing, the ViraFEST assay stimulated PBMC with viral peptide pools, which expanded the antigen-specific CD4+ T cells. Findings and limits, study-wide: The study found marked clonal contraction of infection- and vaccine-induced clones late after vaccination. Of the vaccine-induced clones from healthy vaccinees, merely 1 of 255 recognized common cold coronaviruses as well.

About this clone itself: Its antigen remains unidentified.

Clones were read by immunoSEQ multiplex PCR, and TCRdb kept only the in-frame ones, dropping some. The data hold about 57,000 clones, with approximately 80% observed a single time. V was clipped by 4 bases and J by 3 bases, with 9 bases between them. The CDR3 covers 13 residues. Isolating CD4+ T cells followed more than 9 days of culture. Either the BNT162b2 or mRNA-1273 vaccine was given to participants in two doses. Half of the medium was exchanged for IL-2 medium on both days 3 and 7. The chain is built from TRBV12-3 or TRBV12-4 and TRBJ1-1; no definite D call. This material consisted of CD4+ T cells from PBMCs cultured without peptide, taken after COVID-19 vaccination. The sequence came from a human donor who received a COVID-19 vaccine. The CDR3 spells CASSYRGYTEAFF. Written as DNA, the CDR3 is TGTGCCAGCAGTTATCGGGGATACACTGAAGCTTTCTTT.